This T cell receptor (beta chain) was documented in a study of cytomegalovirus exposure and HLA in healthy donors. Broader study findings: In a later analysis, approximately 18,000 TCR beta sequences were associated with HLA alleles at 0.05 false discovery rate. A later analysis linked a missense variant in DCLRE1C to the trimming of TCR beta V and J genes.

Comment on this clone: The target antigen is unknown.

PCR used 60 Vbeta primers and 13 Jbeta primers. Sequencing was performed with immunoSEQ multiplex PCR; in TCRdb, only in-frame clones are kept and a portion is missing. The table includes under 200,000 clones, roughly 79% detected once. Germline V gives CDR1 MNHEY, CDR2 SMNVEV (reference sequence). V was pared by 5 bases and J by 4 bases, with 14 bases between. This CDR3 spans 15 amino acids. The sequenced sample was PBMCs. The chain uses TRBV27 and TRBJ1-4, with D perhaps matching TRBD1 (5 bases). This clonotype was obtained from a woman aged 45-60 years in good health and CMV-seropositive. CDR3 loop: CASSAGVGGNEKLFF. In DNA form, the CDR3 reads TGTGCCAGCAGTGCGGGAGTCGGGGGTAATGAAAAACTGTTTTTT.